This TCR beta chain derives from a study of blood T cell repertoires in COVID-19. On the study more broadly: The origin of the acute and convalescent COVID-19 samples was the United States, Italy and Spain. The cDNA or gDNA used as material had been derived from T cells, B-cell-depleted T cells, or PBMCs.

In the original analysis: Amplification of reference gene primers was used by the study to estimate nucleated cell counts. Sequencing used immunoSEQ multiplex PCR; TCRdb keeps in-frame clones, though not all of them. The V and J calls and the clone size are those of that table, but D and trimming were determined from the DNA. This table has fewer than 700,000 clones, about 89% appearing once. Trimming pared 5 bases from V and 0 bases from J, leaving 8 bases between. This CDR3 region has 13 residues. Germline CDR1 and CDR2: SGHTA and FQGNSA. During active infection, Seattle patients enrolled and were then monitored through disease.

This clonotype was sampled from a woman aged 50 to 65 with COVID-19, enrolled during active disease. The gene calls are TRBV7-2 and TRBJ2-7; D not resolved. The source material was peripheral blood. CDR3 nucleotides: TGTGCCAGCAGCCAAAGCCCCTCCTACGAGCAGTACTTC. Amino acid sequence: CASSQSPSYEQYF.